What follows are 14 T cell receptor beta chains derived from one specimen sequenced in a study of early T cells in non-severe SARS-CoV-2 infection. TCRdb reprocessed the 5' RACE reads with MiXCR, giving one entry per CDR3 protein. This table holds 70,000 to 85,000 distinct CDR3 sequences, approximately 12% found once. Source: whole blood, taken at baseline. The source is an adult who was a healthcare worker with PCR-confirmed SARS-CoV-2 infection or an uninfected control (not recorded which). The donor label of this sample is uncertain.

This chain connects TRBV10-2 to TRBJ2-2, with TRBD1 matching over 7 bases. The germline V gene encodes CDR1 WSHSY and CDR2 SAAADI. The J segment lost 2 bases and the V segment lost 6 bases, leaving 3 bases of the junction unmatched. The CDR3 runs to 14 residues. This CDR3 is CASSQGVNTGELFF. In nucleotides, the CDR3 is TGCGCCAGCAGCCAGGGGGTCAACACCGGGGAGCTGTTTTTT.

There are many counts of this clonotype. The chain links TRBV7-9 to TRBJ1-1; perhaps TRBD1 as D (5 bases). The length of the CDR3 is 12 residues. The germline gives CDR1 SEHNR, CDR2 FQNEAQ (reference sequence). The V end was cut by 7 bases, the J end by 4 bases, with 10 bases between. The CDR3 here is CASNGARTEAFF. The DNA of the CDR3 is TGTGCCAGCAATGGGGCCCGCACTGAAGCTTTCTTT.

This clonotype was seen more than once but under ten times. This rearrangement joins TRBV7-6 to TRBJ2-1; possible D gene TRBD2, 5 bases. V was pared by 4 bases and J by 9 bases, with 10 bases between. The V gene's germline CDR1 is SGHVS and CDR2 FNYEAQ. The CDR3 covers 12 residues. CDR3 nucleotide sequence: TGTGCCAGCAGCTCCCGACTATTTGAGCAGTTCTTC. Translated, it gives CASSSRLFEQFF.

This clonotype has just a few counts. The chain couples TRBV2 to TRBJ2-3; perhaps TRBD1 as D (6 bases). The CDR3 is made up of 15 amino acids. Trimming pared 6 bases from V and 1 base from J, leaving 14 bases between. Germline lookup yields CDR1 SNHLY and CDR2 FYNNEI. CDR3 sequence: CASSGQNGGTDTQYF. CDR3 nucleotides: TGTGCCAGCAGCGGACAGAATGGTGGCACAGATACGCAGTATTTT. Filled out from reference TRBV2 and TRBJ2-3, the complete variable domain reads EPEVTQTPSHQVTQMGQEVILRCVPISNHLYFYWYRQILGQKVEFLVSFYNNEISEKSEIFDDQFSVERPDGSNFTLKIRSTKLEDSAMYFCASSGQNGGTDTQYFGPGTRLTVL.

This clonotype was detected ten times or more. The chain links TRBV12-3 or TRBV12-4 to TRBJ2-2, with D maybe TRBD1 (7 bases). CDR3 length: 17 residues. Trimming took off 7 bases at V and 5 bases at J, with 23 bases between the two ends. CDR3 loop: CASTTPRGQGGTGELFF. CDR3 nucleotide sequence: TGTGCCAGCACCACCCCCCGGGGGCAGGGGGGTACCGGGGAGCTGTTTTTT.

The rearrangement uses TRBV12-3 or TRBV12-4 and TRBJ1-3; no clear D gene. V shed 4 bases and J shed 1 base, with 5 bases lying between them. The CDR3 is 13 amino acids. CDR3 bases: TGTGCCAGCAGTTGGGGTTCTGGAAACACCATATATTTT. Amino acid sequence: CASSWGSGNTIYF.

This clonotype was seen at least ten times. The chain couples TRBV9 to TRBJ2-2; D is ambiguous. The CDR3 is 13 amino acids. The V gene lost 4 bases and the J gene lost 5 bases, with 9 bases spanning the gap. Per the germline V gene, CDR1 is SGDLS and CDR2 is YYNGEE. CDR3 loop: CASSPRPTGELFF. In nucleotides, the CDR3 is TGTGCCAGCAGCCCCCGCCCAACCGGGGAGCTGTTTTTT.

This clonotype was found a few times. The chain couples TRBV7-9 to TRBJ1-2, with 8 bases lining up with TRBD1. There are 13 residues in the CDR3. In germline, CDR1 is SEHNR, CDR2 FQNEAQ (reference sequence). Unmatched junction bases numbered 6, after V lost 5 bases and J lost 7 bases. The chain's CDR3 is CASSPQGAGGYTF. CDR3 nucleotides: TGTGCCAGCAGCCCGCAGGGGGCTGGTGGCTACACCTTC.

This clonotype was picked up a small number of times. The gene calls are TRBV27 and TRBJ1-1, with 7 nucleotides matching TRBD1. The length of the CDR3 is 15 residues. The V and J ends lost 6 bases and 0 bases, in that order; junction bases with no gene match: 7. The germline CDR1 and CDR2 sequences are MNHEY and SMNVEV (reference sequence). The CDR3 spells CASRRAGQMNTEAFF. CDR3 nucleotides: TGTGCCAGCAGGAGGGCGGGACAGATGAACACTGAAGCTTTCTTT.

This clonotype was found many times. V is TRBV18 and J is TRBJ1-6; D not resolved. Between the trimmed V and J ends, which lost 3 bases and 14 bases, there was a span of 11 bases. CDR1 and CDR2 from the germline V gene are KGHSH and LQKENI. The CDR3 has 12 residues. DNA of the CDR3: TGTGCCAGCTCACCGCTAAATGGGGCCCTCCACTTT. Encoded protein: CASSPLNGALHF.

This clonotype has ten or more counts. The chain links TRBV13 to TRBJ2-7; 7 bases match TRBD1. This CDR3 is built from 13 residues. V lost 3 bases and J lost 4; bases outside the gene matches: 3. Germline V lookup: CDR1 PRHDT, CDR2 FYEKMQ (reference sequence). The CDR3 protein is CASSFGTEYEQYF. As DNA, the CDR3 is TGTGCCAGCAGCTTCGGGACAGAGTACGAGCAGTACTTC.

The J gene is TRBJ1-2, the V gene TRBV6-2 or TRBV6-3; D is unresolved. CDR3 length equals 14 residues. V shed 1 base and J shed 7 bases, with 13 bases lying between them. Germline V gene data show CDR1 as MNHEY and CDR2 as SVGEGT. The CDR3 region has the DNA TGTGCCAGCAGTTACTTCGTTGACTCTTTTGGCTACACCTTC. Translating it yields CASSYFVDSFGYTF.

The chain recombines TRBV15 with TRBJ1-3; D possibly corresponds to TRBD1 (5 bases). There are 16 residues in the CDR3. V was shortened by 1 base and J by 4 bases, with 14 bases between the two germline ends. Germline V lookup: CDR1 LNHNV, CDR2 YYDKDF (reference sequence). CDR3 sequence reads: CATSRGLRDGGNTIYF. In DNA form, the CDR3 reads TGTGCCACCAGCAGAGGACTTAGGGACGGAGGAAACACCATATATTTT.

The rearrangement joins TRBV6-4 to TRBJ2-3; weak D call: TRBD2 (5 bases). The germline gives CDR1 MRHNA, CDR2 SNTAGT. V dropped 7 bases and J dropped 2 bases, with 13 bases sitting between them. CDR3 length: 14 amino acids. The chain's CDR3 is CASNPEAFTDTQYF. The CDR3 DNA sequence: TGTGCCAGCAACCCGGAGGCATTCACAGATACGCAGTATTTT.